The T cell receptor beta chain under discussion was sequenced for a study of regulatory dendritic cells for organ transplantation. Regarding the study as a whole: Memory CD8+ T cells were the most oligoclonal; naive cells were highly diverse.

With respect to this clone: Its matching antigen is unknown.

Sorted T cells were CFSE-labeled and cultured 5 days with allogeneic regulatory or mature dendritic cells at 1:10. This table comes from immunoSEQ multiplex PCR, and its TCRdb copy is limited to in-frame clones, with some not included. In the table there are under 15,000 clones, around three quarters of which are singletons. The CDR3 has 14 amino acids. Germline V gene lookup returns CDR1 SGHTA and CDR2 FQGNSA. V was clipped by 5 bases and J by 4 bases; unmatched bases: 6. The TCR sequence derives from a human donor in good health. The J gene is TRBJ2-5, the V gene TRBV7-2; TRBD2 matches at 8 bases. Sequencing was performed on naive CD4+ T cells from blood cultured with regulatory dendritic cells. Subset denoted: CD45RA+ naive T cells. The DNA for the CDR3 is TGTGCCAGCAGCCCAGGACTAGCAGGAGAGACCCAGTACTTC. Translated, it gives CASSPGLAGETQYF. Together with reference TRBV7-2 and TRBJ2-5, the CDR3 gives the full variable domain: GAGVSQSPSNKVTEKGKDVELRCDPISGHTALYWYRQSLGQGLEFLIYFQGNSAPDKSGLPSDRFSAERTGGSVSTLTIQRTQQEDSAVYLCASSPGLAGETQYFGPGTRLLVL.